This TCR beta chain was obtained from a study of cytomegalovirus exposure and HLA in healthy donors listed by TCRdb under 2017. In terms of the full investigation: In an earlier analysis of some 610 of the donors, 250 to 350 Gb of sequence data and 120 million or so unique TCR beta sequences from 150 million to 200 million T cells were reported. In the later analysis, no new phenotypic data were used to find candidate immune exposures; instead, reliance was placed on TCR beta sequences and their occurrence across donors. All discovery cohort repertoires had been generated on a single sequencing platform. A later analysis re-examined previously published TCR beta repertoires from about 700 donors and added high-resolution HLA genotyping to investigate patterns of TCR occurrence. Both class I and class II loci were covered by HLA typing, at four-digit resolution. About 280 gigabases of sequencing data and tens of millions of unique TCR sequences made up an early release that covered approximately 620 HLA-typed donors. A handful of DR-DQ haplotypes were treated as single units for association and clustering because of strong linkage in the cohort. A later genetic analysis used genome-wide SNP genotypes for about three fifths of the 666 donors, treating that subset as a discovery cohort. The number of donors typed differed by locus, with roughly 629-640 for A, B, C, DRB1 and DQB1, more than 500 for DQA1, some 570 for DPA1, and 450 to 480 for DPB1. Alongside the repertoire data, information on donor age, sex, ethnicity and CMV serostatus was compiled. On average, 235,054 unique TCR beta nucleotide sequences were sequenced per donor among a few hundred genotyped donors of the cohort, with approximately 18% of those sequences being non-productive. To predict cytomegalovirus infection status, the study brought together high-throughput TCR immunosequencing, statistical association of individual TCRs with disease status, and machine learning. Besides the first cohort of roughly 700 subjects, a separate validation cohort made up of 120 different subjects was used. The study used immunosequencing to profile the T cell repertoires of several hundred subjects and linked those repertoires to cytomegalovirus serostatus. Of the roughly 400 genotyped donors, approximately 81% were placed in the genetic ancestry cluster associated with self-reported Caucasian donors. The aim of the study was to test whether cataloging public T cell receptors could identify signatures of past pathogen exposure. An earlier analysis of nearly 600 of the donors applied high-throughput TCR beta sequencing to assess whether each TCR beta V gene segment acted as functional or pseudogenic. Here is what the overall study found, with its caveats: In a later genetic analysis, a missense DCLRE1C variant was associated with V-gene and J-gene trimming of TCR beta chains, and the association was replicated in an independent cohort. Roughly uniform sequencing depth across donors was assumed in presence/absence analyses, although this assumption may not hold. In a later analysis, most CMV-associated TCR beta chains were found to appear HLA-restricted, with HLA associations seemingly driven largely by CMV exposure. While some public TCRs were present in many individuals, most TCR sequences turned up only very rarely across donors. CMV serostatus was the only immune exposure information available for the cohort. A later analysis found that TCR association rates varied across HLA loci, with DRB1 alleles showing the most associated TCRs and HLA-C alleles the fewest. Because some donors lacked HLA typing at each locus, the association tests relied only on the typed subset. The classifier was reported to diagnose cytomegalovirus status with high specificity and sensitivity in both the original cohort and the validation cohort. Correlated functional status among segregating V segments might be attributable to linkage disequilibrium, but an unknown experimental factor could not be ruled out. In the study, 150 to 200 TCR beta chains were listed as associated with cytomegalovirus. A later genetic analysis reported fewer N-insertions in productive TCRs among donors in an Asian-associated ancestry cluster than the 666-donor mean. Strong co-occurrence of HLA alleles, especially DR and DQ, made assigning TCR associations to individual alleles difficult. A later analysis reported that several top co-occurrence clusters appeared linked to parvovirus B19, influenza, CMV and Epstein-Barr virus. A further reported finding was that TCR beta sequences accurately predicted the HLA-A and HLA-B alleles for most subjects in the first cohort. Only TCR beta chains were sequenced in this cohort, and the absence of alpha or paired-chain data limited detectable features. In a later analysis, around 15,000 TCR beta sequences were associated with specific HLA alleles at a false discovery rate of 0.05. A group of highly shared sequence variants was considered likely to be a technical artifact of the sequencing pipeline. Because the 87-base-pair reads could not distinguish some IMGT-functional V segments, including TRBV6-2 and TRBV6-3, those segments were excluded. A later analysis found that HLA-associated TCR beta chains were more clonally expanded and had lower generation probabilities than equally common non-associated chains. The earlier analysis of about 600 of the donors excluded seventeen rarely observed V segments, including chromosome 9 orphons, because counts were too low. According to the authors, the approach could potentially be generalized to other disease states and immunological phenotypes. In vitro tests confirmed that a few of the cytomegalovirus-associated TCR beta chains recognize cytomegalovirus antigens. Broadly in line with IMGT annotations, most TCR beta V segments showed up in productive rearrangements about 90% or about 30% of the time in an earlier analysis of several hundred of the donors.

The CDR3 sequence holds 14 residues, the cysteine and phenylalanine included. Only the CDR3 DNA is retained, 42 bases long and in frame from the first base. At the junction V is shortened by 4 bases and J by 2 bases, with 10 bases in between. The germline V gene gives CDR1 as SGHAT and CDR2 as FQNNGV. Libraries came from the immunoSEQ multiplex PCR assay. A mixture of 60 forward primers for TCR Vbeta segments and 13 reverse primers for TCR Jbeta segments was used in the multiplex PCR. A multiplex PCR assay on genomic DNA amplified the CDR3 region of rearranged TCR beta genes. The amplified TCR beta libraries were sequenced on the Illumina HiSeq System as 87-base-pair reads. From the authors' description of their analysis: Across the roughly 600 repertoires, a later analysis counted around 80 million unique TCR beta chains, roughly 11 million of which were shared by at least two donors. Raw reads were error-corrected and collapsed into unique sequences by a nearest-neighbor algorithm in which closely related sequences were merged to remove PCR and sequencing errors. CDR3 sequences were aligned to IMGT reference sequences to assign V, D and J gene segments. For a sequence to be retained, a match of at least six nucleotides was required to both a V gene segment and a J gene segment. A rearrangement counted as productive if the CDR3 had no stop codons and remained in frame with V and J, and every other rearrangement counted as non-productive. Following IMGT convention, CDR3 was defined as the stretch from the second conserved V-encoded cysteine to the conserved J-encoded phenylalanine. In an earlier analysis of 587 of the donors, sequences lacking an unambiguous match to a single V gene segment were excluded. An earlier analysis of a few hundred of the donors classified V segments as functional when productive rearrangements were above 56.7% and as segregating when the standard deviation between donors was above 5%. A statistical classification framework was developed to diagnose cytomegalovirus status using the catalog of TCR beta chain sequences. A later analysis assigned V and J genes by comparing TCR nucleotide sequences with IMGT/GENE-DB human TR gene sequences. Using the TCRdist pipeline, a later analysis assigned CDR3 sequences along with most-parsimonious VDJ recombination scenarios. In a later analysis, each TCR beta chain was defined by its CDR3 amino acid sequence together with its V-gene family, and reads without a unique V-gene family were excluded. A later analysis removed roughly 590 highly shared, low-generation-probability nucleotide sequences to deal with suspected cross-contamination and a sequencing artifact. In a later analysis, a clonal expansion index for each public chain was calculated from normalized within-repertoire ranks of inferred template counts. In a later analysis, generation probabilities were computed using a VDJ recombination model fitted to out-of-frame rearrangements, and the results were checked against IGoR. In a later analysis, TCR-TCR, TCR-HLA and TCR-CMV co-occurrence was scored with hypergeometric tests, and a repertoire-size bias correction was applied to TCR pairs. A later analysis estimated false discovery rates by permuting HLA or CMV assignments 20 times. A later analysis grouped co-occurring TCRs with DBSCAN, adding TCRdist sequence similarity when clustering within HLA-allele-positive subsets. For co-occurrence clustering, repertoires with fewer than 30,000 or more than 120,000 public chains were excluded, along with five repertoires with anomalous nucleotide sharing. Imported from immuneACCESS, the table was reduced by TCRdb to in-frame sequences with V and J called. These copies leave out some clones; in studies compared against another copy, an unresolved V gene accounts for under half, and the cause of the remainder is not known. V and J calls and clone size follow that table, whereas D and trimming were derived from the DNA. This sample lists 45,000 to 65,000 clones; 82% were detected once. Approximately 3% of the sample comes from the top ten.

In total, fewer than 750 healthy bone marrow donors made up the cohort. All cohort members were sampled while nominally healthy, although unrecorded immune exposures were likely present. The donor was CMV seronegative and was included in the group of several hundred seronegative cohort members. Every donor gave a peripheral blood sample, and the peripheral blood mononuclear cells from that sample were used for TCR beta sequencing. Genomic DNA extraction from the blood cell samples was performed with the Qiagen DNeasy Blood Extraction Kit. To note about this clone: The target of this receptor is not known. Base qualities are not recorded, but no much larger clone differs from it by a single base.

The V and J genes are TRBV11-2 and TRBJ2-3; the D gene is possibly TRBD2, with 6 bases matching. This clonotype originated in a woman younger than 35 in good health and CMV-seronegative. Sequenced sample: PBMCs. Here the CDR3 is given as CASSSGLYTDTQYF. The bases are TGTGCCAGCAGCTCGGGACTTTACACAGATACGCAGTATTTT.